The table lists the clone carrying this T cell receptor (beta chain) with many counts. Its target is not known. TCRbeta library construction was performed incorporating unique molecular identifiers. TCRdb used MiXCR to reprocess the PCR reads, holding one entry per CDR3 protein. Of about 500,000 distinct CDR3 sequences in the sample, approximately 10% were seen once. The entry originates in a study of T-cell reconstitution after alpha-beta-depleted transplantation in children. General observations from the study: As was reported, about two months after transplant, alpha-beta T cells came from several hundred expanded graft clones.

In germline, CDR1 is DFQATT, CDR2 SNEGSKA (reference sequence). The CDR3 contains 14 residues. The V and J ends lost 7 bases and 6 bases, in that order; junction bases with no gene match: 13. The rearrangement uses TRBV20-1 and TRBJ2-3; 7 bases agree with TRBD1. This material consisted of PBMCs, mostly from graft donor cells, taken 180 days after TCRalphabeta/CD19-depleted stem cell transplant. The receptor's source is a female patient aged 2-10 years who had a stem cell transplant for aplastic anemia, so the T cells may come from the graft donor. This CDR3 is CSVPFRGPYDTQYF. The CDR3 bases are TGCAGTGTTCCATTTAGGGGGCCCTACGATACGCAGTATTTT.